This TCR beta chain was retrieved from a study of blood T cell repertoires in COVID-19. TCRdb's copy holds only in-frame clones and misses some; the assay was immunoSEQ multiplex PCR. The sample includes more than 200,000 clones, approximately 80% of them seen just once. Germline V gene lookup returns CDR1 SGHNT and CDR2 YYREEE (reference sequence). Trimming removed 0 bases from V and 4 bases from J; junction bases left unmatched: 2. The CDR3 has 15 residues. This TCR was recovered from a man younger than 40 with acute COVID-19. The material sequenced was PBMCs or T cells enriched from blood (not recorded which). V and J are TRBV5-4 and TRBJ2-5; 11 bases align to TRBD1. For the CDR3, the DNA is TGTGCCAGCAGCTTGGGGGACAGGGGGGGAGAGACCCAGTACTTC. As protein: CASSLGDRGGETQYF.